One sample yielded the 27 T cell receptor beta chains listed below, sequenced in a study of cytomegalovirus exposure and HLA in healthy donors. 13 Jbeta primers and 60 Vbeta primers were used for the PCR. Generated by immunoSEQ multiplex PCR, the TCRdb table keeps only in-frame clones and is missing some. The sample contains over 150,000 clones, 85% of which appear only once. Sequenced input: PBMCs. The receptors shown here come from a man aged 30 to 45 in good health and CMV-seropositive.

This sequence joins TRBV18 and TRBJ1-4, with TRBD1 identical over 7 bases. The CDR3 extends over 16 amino acids. The J segment lost 7 bases and the V segment lost 3 bases, leaving 11 bases of the junction unmatched. Germline loops: CDR1 KGHSH, CDR2 LQKENI. CDR3: CASSPGPETGIEKLFF. CDR3 in DNA: TGTGCCAGCTCACCGGGCCCGGAGACAGGGATTGAAAAACTGTTTTTT. The whole variable domain, filled in from reference TRBV18 and TRBJ1-4, reads NAGVMQNPRHLVRRRGQEARLRCSPMKGHSHVYWYRQLPEEGLKFMVYLQKENIIDESGMPKERFSAEFPKEGPSILRIQQVVRGDSAAYFCASSPGPETGIEKLFFGSGTQLSVL.

The gene calls are TRBV2 and TRBJ1-1; the match to TRBD1 covers 8 bases. This CDR3 comprises 13 residues. The J segment lost 3 bases and the V segment lost 10 bases, leaving 7 bases of the junction unmatched. Per the germline V gene, CDR1 is SNHLY and CDR2 is FYNNEI. CDR3 bases: TGTGCCACCAGGACAGGGATGGACACTGAAGCTTTCTTT. It yields the protein CATRTGMDTEAFF.

This chain joins TRBV7-2 and TRBJ2-3; 12 bases are shared with TRBD2. V trimming: 5 bases; J trimming: 0 bases; junction bases outside the gene matches: 6. Looked up from germline, CDR1 is SGHTA and CDR2 is FQGNSA. The CDR3 is 17 residues long. This chain's CDR3 is CASSPGTSGYSTDTQYF. CDR3 nucleotides: TGTGCCAGCAGCCCGGGGACTAGCGGGTATAGCACAGATACGCAGTATTTT.

The V gene is TRBV6-4, the J gene TRBJ2-2; 10 nucleotides align to TRBD1. The V gene end was trimmed by 6 bases and the J gene end by 6 bases; junction bases not matched to a gene: 1. CDR3 length equals 13 residues. CDR1 is MRHNA, CDR2 SNTAGT, per germline. CDR3 protein: CASRGQGAGELFF. In nucleotides, the CDR3 is TGTGCCAGCAGAGGACAGGGGGCCGGGGAGCTGTTTTTT.

The chain joins TRBV29-1 to TRBJ2-3; TRBD1 is a possible D gene (6 bases). Germline V gene data show CDR1 as SQVTM and CDR2 as ANQGSEA. V dropped 6 bases and J dropped 0 bases, with 16 bases sitting between them. The CDR3 has 15 amino acids. The CDR3 DNA is TGCAGCGTCGTTCTTACAGGGTCGAGCACAGATACGCAGTATTTT. Protein: CSVVLTGSSTDTQYF.

This sequence joins TRBV19 and TRBJ1-5, with D hard to call. The CDR3 runs to 13 residues. Germline V CDR1 and CDR2: LNHDA, SQIVND (reference sequence). Trimming stripped 0 bases from V and 4 bases from J, with 4 bases between. The CDR3 sequence: CASSIDLNQPQHF. The CDR3 DNA reads as TGTGCCAGTAGTATAGATCTAAATCAGCCCCAGCATTTT.

V and J are TRBV7-2 and TRBJ2-3; 11 bases fit TRBD2. Germline CDR1 is SGHTA and CDR2 is FQGNSA. Unmatched junction bases numbered 3, after V lost 5 bases and J lost 5 bases. This CDR3 has 14 amino acids. The CDR3: CASSQGLAGDTQYF. CDR3 DNA: TGTGCCAGCAGCCAAGGACTAGCGGGAGATACGCAGTATTTT.

This clone was seen more than once but under ten times. The chain carries TRBV4-3 and TRBJ2-1; weak D call: TRBD2 (6 bases). Germline V lookup: CDR1 LGHNA, CDR2 YSLEER. Trimming stripped 0 bases from V and 6 bases from J, with 18 bases between. There are 17 residues in the CDR3. The CDR3 reads CASSQDTGGAMSNEQFF. Written as DNA, the CDR3 is TGCGCCAGCAGCCAAGATACCGGGGGAGCGATGAGCAATGAGCAGTTCTTC.

This clone was found once. J is TRBJ2-7 and V is TRBV2, with TRBD1 as a possible D gene (7 bases). Germline V lookup: CDR1 SNHLY, CDR2 FYNNEI. The CDR3 is 12 residues long. Trimming cost V 4 bases and J 6 bases, with 10 bases left between them. For the CDR3, the DNA is TGTGCCAGCAGTGTTCAGGGGGGCGAGCAGTACTTC. Protein sequence: CASSVQGGEQYF.

The V gene is TRBV9, the J gene TRBJ2-1; unclear D gene. The CDR3 has 15 amino acids. Between the trimmed V and J ends, which lost 4 bases and 12 bases, there was a span of 23 bases. CDR1 is SGDLS and CDR2 is YYNGEE in the germline V gene. The CDR3 protein is CASSLTSAVESGQFF. The CDR3 DNA reads as TGTGCCAGCAGCCTCACCTCGGCAGTGGAGAGTGGGCAGTTCTTC.

This sequence joins TRBV13 and TRBJ1-6; 8 positions match TRBD1. This CDR3 spans 15 amino acids. V lost 5 bases and J lost 10; bases outside the gene matches: 10. CDR1 and CDR2 (germline): PRHDT, FYEKMQ (reference sequence). This CDR3 reads CASSLDDRGGSPLHF. The CDR3 bases are TGTGCCAGCAGCCTAGACGACAGGGGTGGGTCACCCCTCCACTTT.

The V gene is TRBV2, the J gene TRBJ1-5; D uncertain. V was clipped by 2 bases and J by 4 bases, with 6 bases between them. CDR1 is SNHLY and CDR2 is FYNNEI in the germline V gene. The CDR3 length is 13 residues. CDR3 region: CASSESRNQPQHF. CDR3 sequence (DNA): TGTGCCAGCAGTGAAAGCAGGAATCAGCCCCAGCATTTT.

The chain carries TRBV12-5 and TRBJ2-3, with a tentative D call TRBD1 (6 bases). The CDR3 length is 15 residues. V lost 5 bases and J lost 2, with 14 bases in between. In germline, CDR1 is LGHNT, CDR2 FRNRAP. The DNA for the CDR3 is TGTGCTAGTGGTCCCGGACAGACGTTCACAGATACGCAGTATTTT. Its protein is CASGPGQTFTDTQYF.

The J gene is TRBJ2-1, the V gene TRBV7-2, with D uncertain. Trimming left V 8 bases short and J 5 bases short, with 7 bases between. CDR3 length: 11 amino acids. Germline CDR1 is SGHTA and CDR2 is FQGNSA. DNA for the CDR3: TGTGCCAGCGGAGAGCACAATGAGCAGTTCTTC. Translating it yields CASGEHNEQFF.

The J gene is TRBJ1-1, the V gene TRBV27, with a tentative D call TRBD1 (5 bases). Germline CDR1 reads MNHEY; CDR2 reads SMNVEV (reference sequence). The CDR3 runs to 14 residues. V was clipped by 2 bases and J by 5 bases, with 12 bases between them. The CDR3: CASSLNAGGTEAFF. The DNA of the CDR3 is TGTGCCAGCAGTTTAAATGCGGGGGGGACTGAAGCTTTCTTT.

The chain recombines TRBV5-1 with TRBJ2-3, with 7 bases that match TRBD1. Germline V gives CDR1 SGHRS, CDR2 YFSETQ. This CDR3 is built from 15 residues. The J segment lost 2 bases and the V segment lost 3 bases, leaving 6 bases of the junction unmatched. CDR3 coding DNA: TGCGCCAGCAGCTGGACAGGACTTGTCACAGATACGCAGTATTTT. It translates to CASSWTGLVTDTQYF.

V is TRBV4-3 and J is TRBJ1-3, with TRBD1 matching over 7 bases. This CDR3 has 15 residues. The J segment lost 4 bases and the V segment lost 0 bases, leaving 3 bases of the junction unmatched. Germline loops: CDR1 LGHNA, CDR2 YSLEER. The CDR3 reads CASSQEPQGGNTIYF. The CDR3, as DNA: TGCGCCAGCAGCCAAGAACCACAGGGGGGAAACACCATATATTTT.

The V call is TRBV6-6, the J call TRBJ2-7, with TRBD1 as a possible D gene (5 bases). The CDR3 has 16 amino acids. Germline CDR1 and CDR2: MNHNY and SVGAGI (reference sequence). The V end lost 6 bases, the J end lost 0 bases, and 18 bases lay between the germline ends. The CDR3 bases are TGTGCCAGCAGGAACACCCAGGGCCTGAGCTCCTACGAGCAGTACTTC. Its protein is CASRNTQGLSSYEQYF.

The genes are TRBV27 and TRBJ1-4; weak D call: TRBD1 (6 bases). In germline, CDR1 is MNHEY, CDR2 SMNVEV (reference sequence). The CDR3 covers 13 residues. With 3 bases removed from V and 8 bases from J, the gap between germline ends came to 10 bases. The CDR3 spells CASSFIQGEKLFF. Here the CDR3 DNA reads TGTGCCAGCAGTTTCATTCAGGGGGAAAAACTGTTTTTT.

This clone came up once. J is TRBJ2-2 and V is TRBV4-3; the D gene is possibly TRBD1 (6 bases). Germline V lookup: CDR1 LGHNA, CDR2 YSLEER. This CDR3 spans 17 amino acids. The V gene lost 0 bases and the J gene lost 2 bases, with 13 bases spanning the gap. The CDR3 here is CASSQEAPGVNTGELFF. The CDR3, as DNA: TGCGCCAGCAGCCAAGAAGCACCAGGGGTCAACACCGGGGAGCTGTTTTTT.

Of note for this clone: A read error may account for a junction end that differs from germline. The same CDR3 also results from other DNA sequences found in this sample. This chain links TRBV11-3 with TRBJ1-1; no firm D call. The CDR3 runs to 15 residues. Germline V CDR1 and CDR2: SGHNT, YENEEA. CDR3 protein: CASSSRVGGNTEAFF. CDR3 nucleotide sequence: TGTGCCAGCAGCTCACGCGTTGGAGGGAACACTGAGGCTTTCTTT.

V is TRBV6-5 and J is TRBJ2-5, with 9 bases matching TRBD1. V lost 8 bases, J lost 4 bases, and 11 bases stayed unmatched. The CDR3 loop spans 15 amino acids. Per germline, CDR1 MNHEY and CDR2 SVGAGI. CDR3: CASGQITGGRETQYF. As DNA, the CDR3 is TGTGCCAGCGGCCAGATTACAGGGGGCAGAGAGACCCAGTACTTC.

The chain combines TRBV19 with TRBJ2-5, with no clear D. Germline lookup yields CDR1 LNHDA and CDR2 SQIVND (reference sequence). Trimming stripped 4 bases from V and 2 bases from J, with 11 bases between. This CDR3 comprises 14 residues. Here the CDR3 reads CASSTVAVQETQYF. The CDR3 bases are TGTGCCAGTAGTACGGTTGCGGTTCAAGAGACCCAGTACTTC. Complete variable domain (other parts from reference TRBV19 and TRBJ2-5): DGGITQSPKYLFRKEGQNVTLSCEQNLNHDAMYWYRQDPGQGLRLIYYSQIVNDFQKGDIAEGYSVSREKKESFPLTVTSAQKNPTAFYLCASSTVAVQETQYFGPGTRLLVL.

This sequence joins TRBV5-1 and TRBJ1-2; 11 bases align to TRBD1. V gave up 3 bases and J gave up 4 bases; unmatched junction bases: 8. The germline gives CDR1 SGHRS, CDR2 YFSETQ. CDR3 size: 16 residues. The CDR3 reads CASSSHGQGAIYGYTF. CDR3 in DNA: TGCGCCAGCAGCTCCCACGGACAGGGGGCAATCTATGGCTACACCTTC.

This clone was seen only once. The V call is TRBV14, the J call TRBJ1-2; D not resolved. Trimming took off 4 bases at V and 4 bases at J, with 7 bases between the two ends. The CDR3 is made up of 12 amino acids. Germline-derived CDR1 and CDR2 are SGHDN and FVKESK. The CDR3 DNA reads as TGTGCCAGCAGCCTAAACAGCTATGGCTACACCTTC. Translated: CASSLNSYGYTF.

The rearrangement uses TRBV6-1 and TRBJ2-7, with TRBD2 as a possible D gene (6 bases). The CDR3 runs 13 residues. CDR1 and CDR2 from the germline V gene are MNHNS and SASEGT. The CDR3 spells CAAAGRGRYEQYV. CDR3 DNA sequence: TGTGCTGCGGCGGGGCGTGGCCGCTACGAGCAGTACGTC.

CDR3 DNA sequence: TGTGCCACCAGCAGACGGACCGGGGAGCTGTTTTTT. Translation gives CATSRRTGELFF. The chain couples TRBV15 to TRBJ2-2, with D uncertain. Trimming removed 2 bases at V and 5 bases at J, with 3 bases between. This CDR3 is built from 12 residues. Germline loops: CDR1 LNHNV, CDR2 YYDKDF (reference sequence). Combining the CDR3 with reference TRBV15 and TRBJ2-2 gives the whole variable domain DAMVIQNPRYQVTQFGKPVTLSCSQTLNHNVMYWYQQKSSQAPKLLFHYYDKDFNNEADTPDNFQSRRPNTSFCFLDIRSPGLGDTAMYLCATSRRTGELFFGEGSRLTVL.